This TCR beta chain was recorded in a study of T cell changes during pregnancy in multiple sclerosis. This CDR3 contains 15 residues. CDR1 is MDHEN, CDR2 SYDVKM, per germline. The V gene end was trimmed by 5 bases and the J gene end by 4 bases; junction bases not matched to a gene: 10. Data came from immunoSEQ multiplex PCR; TCRdb stores just in-frame clones and leaves some out. Of 39,000 or so clones in the sample, 94% were seen once. The chain joins TRBV28 to TRBJ1-2, with TRBD1 identical over 7 bases. The sequencing used CD8+ T cells from peripheral blood mononuclear cells, collected in the third trimester of pregnancy. This TCR derives from a female donor with multiple sclerosis, enrolled in a pregnancy study. The CDR3 sequence is CASSGRTGAIYGYTF. DNA of the CDR3: TGTGCCAGCAGTGGCCGTACAGGGGCGATCTATGGCTACACCTTC.